This T cell receptor (beta chain) was recorded in a study of T cells in Graves' hyperthyroidism and ophthalmopathy. The ends were cut back, 8 bases at V and 2 bases at J, with 16 bases in the middle. This CDR3 region has 14 residues. Germline-derived CDR1 and CDR2 are LNHDA and SQIVND (reference sequence). Study outcomes and limitations: A model of 13 V-J pairs discriminated ophthalmopathy from stable hyperthyroidism.

Of note for this clonotype: No antigen is known for it.

The authors deemed Graves' hyperthyroidism stable absent ophthalmopathy progression within 18 months. Criteria for exclusion of patients were uncontrolled infection, other autoimmune disease, pregnancy or lactation. The CDR3 regions of TCR beta were amplified from RNA transcripts. First-round RT-PCR of the TCR CDR3 relied on the HTBI primer set. TCRdb passed the multiplex PCR reads through MiXCR, listing each CDR3 protein once. The data contain some 600,000 distinct CDR3 sequences, 46% of them singletons. The receptor was derived from a woman aged 18-35 years with Graves' hyperthyroidism. Sequencing was carried out using peripheral blood or thyroid tissue (not recorded which). The V gene is TRBV19, the J gene TRBJ2-7, with D maybe TRBD1 (6 bases). In DNA, the CDR3 is TGTGCCAGTCAGGCCCAGAAGGGGGCCTACGAGCAGTACTTC. It specifies CASQAQKGAYEQYF.